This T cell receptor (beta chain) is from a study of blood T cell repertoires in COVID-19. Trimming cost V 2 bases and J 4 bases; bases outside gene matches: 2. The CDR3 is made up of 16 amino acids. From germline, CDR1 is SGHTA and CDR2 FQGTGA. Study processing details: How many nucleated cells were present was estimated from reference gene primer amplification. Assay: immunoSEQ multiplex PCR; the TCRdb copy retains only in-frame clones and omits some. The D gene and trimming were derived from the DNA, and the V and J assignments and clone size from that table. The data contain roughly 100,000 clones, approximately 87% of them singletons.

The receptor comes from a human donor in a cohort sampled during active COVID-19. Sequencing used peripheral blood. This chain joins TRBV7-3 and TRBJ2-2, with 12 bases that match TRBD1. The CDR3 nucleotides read TGTGCCAGCAGCTTAGGGGGACAGGGGGCCACCGGGGAGCTGTTTTTT. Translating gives CASSLGGQGATGELFF.